The 28 T cell receptor beta chains in this list originate from one sample, sequenced in a study of regulatory T cells in long-lasting Graves disease. Investigators prepared the TCR beta libraries by applying iRepertoire HTBI primers and Arm-PCR of CDR3 regions. Using its own MiXCR run on the multiplex PCR reads, TCRdb lists one record per CDR3 protein. This table holds approximately 350,000 distinct CDR3 sequences, around 15% found once. Specified time point: newly diagnosed GD, antithyroid drugs for less than 3 months. PBMC RNA served as the TCR library source. The same data also contributed to another study, on T cells in Graves' hyperthyroidism and ophthalmopathy.

The specimen was peripheral blood mononuclear cells (PBMCs), collected at new diagnosis, from a patient treated with antithyroid drugs. These receptors came from a woman between 18 and 30 years old with Graves disease.

This chain links TRBV18 with TRBJ1-6; D is undetermined. This CDR3 has 15 amino acids. Germline values: CDR1 KGHSH, CDR2 LQKENI. V was cut by 2 bases and J by 5 bases, with 10 bases left in between. This chain's CDR3 is CASSPGRTDNSPLHF. In nucleotides, the CDR3 is TGTGCCAGCTCACCAGGGAGGACGGATAATTCACCCCTCCACTTT.

This clonotype was seen more than once but under ten times. The chain employs TRBV5-1 and TRBJ1-5; D perhaps matches TRBD1 (5 bases). V lost 0 bases and J lost 8, with 9 bases in between. The CDR3 runs 13 residues. The germline gives CDR1 SGHRS, CDR2 YFSETQ. The CDR3 reads CASSLASGEPQHF. For the CDR3, the DNA is TGCGCCAGCAGCTTGGCTTCGGGGGAGCCCCAGCATTTT. Together with reference TRBV5-1 and TRBJ1-5, the CDR3 gives the full variable domain: KAGVTQTPRYLIKTRGQQVTLSCSPISGHRSVSWYQQTPGQGLQFLFEYFSETQRNKGNFPGRFSGRQFSNSRSEMNVSTLELGDSALYLCASSLASGEPQHFGDGTRLSIL.

The sample holds many counts of this clonotype. The chain is built from TRBV28 and TRBJ1-1, with 7 bases aligning to TRBD1. Germline V gene lookup returns CDR1 MDHEN and CDR2 SYDVKM. CDR3 length equals 14 residues. V was pared by 6 bases and J by 0 bases, with 4 bases of the junction left unmatched. CDR3 amino acids: CASRYGTVNTEAFF. The CDR3 nucleotides are TGTGCCAGCAGGTACGGGACAGTGAACACTGAAGCTTTCTTT.

This clonotype was observed at least ten times. For the CDR3, the DNA is TGTGCCAGCAGTGGGGTGGGGAACACCGGGGAGCTGTTTTTT. It translates to CASSGVGNTGELFF. This chain links TRBV2 with TRBJ2-2, with D unresolved. This CDR3 region has 14 residues. The V end was cut by 4 bases, the J end by 1 base, with 7 bases between. Germline assignment: CDR1 SNHLY and CDR2 FYNNEI.

This clonotype came up a few times. J is TRBJ2-2 and V is TRBV6-1, with 11 bases aligning to TRBD2. The V gene's germline CDR1 is MNHNS and CDR2 SASEGT. The CDR3 is 16 amino acids. The V and J ends lost 5 bases and 5 bases, in that order; junction bases with no gene match: 7. As DNA, the CDR3 is TGTGCCAGCAGTCTGCCGGGACTAGCGGCGACCGGGGAGCTGTTTTTT. This codes for CASSLPGLAATGELFF.

V and J are TRBV7-9 and TRBJ1-5, with D possibly being TRBD1 (6 bases). CDR3 length equals 12 residues. V was cut by 10 bases and J by 4 bases, with 11 bases left in between. The germline CDR1 and CDR2 sequences are SEHNR and FQNEAQ (reference sequence). In DNA form, the CDR3 reads TGTGCCACCGCACAGGGAAATCAGCCCCAGCATTTT. It encodes CATAQGNQPQHF.

There are many counts of this clonotype. The rearrangement joins TRBV6-9 to TRBJ1-2; TRBD1 matches at 8 bases. Germline V gene sequence: CDR1 MNHGY, CDR2 SVAAGI. CDR3 size: 17 residues. With 3 bases clipped from V and 8 bases from J, the junction kept 17 bases outside the gene matches. DNA of the CDR3: TGTGCCAGCAGTTACAGCCTACAAGACCCAGGGGGCGGGGGCTACACCTTC. It yields the protein CASSYSLQDPGGGGYTF.

The chain employs TRBV6-2 or TRBV6-3 and TRBJ1-1; a possible D gene is TRBD1 (6 bases). Trimming cost V 4 bases and J 1 base, with 13 bases left between them. Germline CDR1 MNHEY, CDR2 SVGEGT. This CDR3 region has 15 residues. The CDR3 DNA sequence: TGTGCCAGCAGTTCAGGGGACTCAGAGAACACTGAAGCTTTCTTT. Its translation: CASSSGDSENTEAFF.

This clonotype was recorded many times. The chain is built from TRBV9 and TRBJ2-3; D is ambiguous. From germline, CDR1 is SGDLS and CDR2 YYNGEE. The CDR3 is 12 amino acids. The V gene lost 7 bases and the J gene lost 6 bases, with 12 bases spanning the gap. CDR3 residues: CASAVGSDTQYF. Written as DNA, the CDR3 is TGTGCCAGCGCCGTGGGTTCGGATACGCAGTATTTT. Combining the CDR3 with reference TRBV9 and TRBJ2-3 gives the whole variable domain DSGVTQTPKHLITATGQRVTLRCSPRSGDLSVYWYQQSLDQGLQFLIQYYNGEERAKGNILERFSAQQFPDLHSELNLSSLELGDSALYFCASAVGSDTQYFGPGTRLTVL.

This clonotype was picked up a small number of times. The chain has TRBV27 and TRBJ1-1; D ambiguous. Trimming cost V 8 bases and J 0 bases, with 7 bases left between them. This CDR3 has 12 amino acids. Germline CDR1 and CDR2: MNHEY and SMNVEV (reference sequence). CDR3 DNA sequence: TGTGCCAGCGGCGGTCTGAACACTGAAGCTTTCTTT. As protein: CASGGLNTEAFF.

J is TRBJ2-7 and V is TRBV4-1; tentatively, D is TRBD2 (7 bases). CDR1 and CDR2 from the germline V gene are MGHRA and YSYEKL. This CDR3 has 18 amino acids. V was trimmed by 0 bases and J by 4 bases, leaving 22 bases between them. The CDR3 bases are TGCGCCAGCAGCCAAGAGTGGTTGGGGGGGGGCACCTTTTACGAGCAGTACTTC. It encodes CASSQEWLGGGTFYEQYF.

In this sample, this clonotype turned up many times. The chain employs TRBV27 and TRBJ2-7; D is undetermined. The CDR3 is 14 residues long. In germline, CDR1 is MNHEY, CDR2 SMNVEV (reference sequence). V was trimmed by 5 bases and J by 2 bases, leaving 13 bases between them. The CDR3 spells CASSPTTLAYEQYF. The CDR3, as DNA: TGTGCCAGCAGTCCTACCACTCTTGCCTACGAGCAGTACTTC.

CDR3 region: CSASGQYEQYF. Written as DNA, the CDR3 is TGCAGTGCTAGTGGTCAGTACGAGCAGTACTTC. This chain joins TRBV20-1 and TRBJ2-7; D is undetermined. The V end was cut by 3 bases, the J end by 4 bases, with 7 bases between. Germline values: CDR1 DFQATT, CDR2 SNEGSKA (reference sequence). This CDR3 spans 11 amino acids.

This clonotype was seen repeatedly, ten times or more. The J gene is TRBJ1-5, the V gene TRBV2; possibly TRBD1 for D (5 bases). This CDR3 comprises 15 residues. CDR1 and CDR2 (germline): SNHLY, FYNNEI. Trimming took 6 bases from V and 0 from J, leaving 12 bases between them. The CDR3, as DNA: TGTGCCAGCAGCCCGGGACGGCATAGCAATCAGCCCCAGCATTTT. It translates to CASSPGRHSNQPQHF.

On this clonotype itself: A much bigger clone sits one base away, suggesting this may be a read error. The rearrangement joins TRBV19 to TRBJ2-7; D might be TRBD1 or TRBD2, each matching 6 bases. The CDR3 is 15 residues long. In germline, CDR1 is LNHDA, CDR2 SQIVND (reference sequence). V was trimmed by 5 bases and J by 7 bases, leaving 21 bases between them. The CDR3 here is CASSPRGAEGGEQYF. In DNA form, the CDR3 reads TGTGCCAGTAGTCCCCGGGGAGCCGAGGGGGGAGAGCAGTACTTC.

This clonotype appeared a few times. This chain uses TRBV18 with TRBJ1-3; D is ambiguous. Germline V gives CDR1 KGHSH, CDR2 LQKENI. The CDR3 spans 13 residues. V was pared by 3 bases and J by 7 bases, with 10 bases between. CDR3 in DNA: TGTGCCAGCTCACCTACGCAAGGGAACACCATATATTTT. Translating gives CASSPTQGNTIYF.

V and J are TRBV19 and TRBJ1-4; D gene uncertain. This CDR3 spans 12 amino acids. From germline, CDR1 is LNHDA and CDR2 SQIVND (reference sequence). V was cut by 6 bases and J by 8 bases, with 10 bases left in between. The CDR3 nucleotides are TGTGCCAGTAGCCAGGTGGAGGAAAAACTGTTTTTT. This codes for CASSQVEEKLFF.

This chain joins TRBV11-3 and TRBJ2-3, with D possibly being TRBD2 (6 bases). Trimming removed 5 bases from V and 1 base from J, with 13 bases in between. The CDR3 runs 15 residues. CDR1 and CDR2 (germline): SGHNT, YENEEA. DNA for the CDR3: TGTGCCAGCAGCCCGCCGGAGCGGGGCACAGATACGCAGTATTTT. Translating gives CASSPPERGTDTQYF.

This clonotype was picked up a small number of times. The chain recombines TRBV20-1 with TRBJ2-7; 10 bases match TRBD2. CDR1 DFQATT and CDR2 SNEGSKA come from the germline V gene (reference sequence). The CDR3 runs 14 residues. V shed 1 base and J 3 bases; nucleotides not matched to a gene: 3. CDR3 sequence reads: CSARGLAGFYEQYF. CDR3 DNA sequence: TGCAGTGCTAGAGGACTAGCGGGCTTCTACGAGCAGTACTTC.

This clonotype was counted many times. The rearrangement joins TRBV20-1 to TRBJ1-1, with D tentatively TRBD1 (6 bases). V was trimmed by 4 bases and J by 1 base, leaving 13 bases between them. From germline, CDR1 is DFQATT and CDR2 SNEGSKA (reference sequence). There are 14 residues in the CDR3. CDR3 DNA: TGCAGTGCTACGACAGGAACCAGGAACACTGAAGCTTTCTTT. Its translation: CSATTGTRNTEAFF.

This clonotype was seen only a few times. The chain employs TRBV10-1 and TRBJ2-7; no definite D call. This CDR3 spans 12 amino acids. The V gene's germline CDR1 is WNHNN and CDR2 SYGVQD (reference sequence). Trimming took 3 bases from V and 4 from J, leaving 7 bases between them. CDR3 in DNA: TGCGCCAGCAGTGATGGAACATACGAGCAGTACTTC. Its translation: CASSDGTYEQYF.

In its sample, this clonotype was seen a few times. This chain connects TRBV5-6 to TRBJ2-6, with D perhaps matching TRBD2 (6 bases). Germline CDR1 reads SGHDT; CDR2 reads YYEEEE. V was cut by 0 bases and J by 1 base, with 14 bases left in between. This CDR3 has 18 residues. CDR3 DNA sequence: TGTGCCAGCAGCTTGGACCCGGGACTGAAATCTGGGGCCAACGTCCTGACTTTC. It specifies CASSLDPGLKSGANVLTF.

This clonotype has ten or more counts. The V and J genes are TRBV7-3 and TRBJ2-7, with 8 bases identical to TRBD1. Trimming removed 3 bases from V and 3 bases from J; junction bases left unmatched: 7. The CDR3 extends over 15 amino acids. CDR1 is SGHTA, CDR2 FQGTGA, per germline. CDR3 residues: CASSLHGQGNYEQYF. In nucleotides, the CDR3 is TGTGCCAGCAGCTTGCATGGACAGGGAAACTACGAGCAGTACTTC.

Notes on this clonotype: It may be a read error: a sequence one base away is much more abundant. This rearrangement joins TRBV6-2 or TRBV6-3 to TRBJ2-7, with D tentatively TRBD1 (5 bases). CDR3 length equals 17 residues. CDR1 is MNHEY, CDR2 SVGEGT, per germline. The CDR3 bases are TGTGCCTGCAGTTACTCGACGATAATAACAGGCTCCTACGAGCAGTACTTC. Translated, it gives CACSYSTIITGSYEQYF.

This clonotype came up many times. This chain uses TRBV5-6 with TRBJ2-7, with 8 bases that match TRBD1. The CDR3 extends over 14 amino acids. Germline trimming cut 4 bases from V and 4 bases from J; bases unmatched to any gene: 7. Germline V lookup: CDR1 SGHDT, CDR2 YYEEEE. The CDR3 protein is CASSPGTGLYEQYF. Written as DNA, the CDR3 is TGTGCCAGCAGCCCCGGGACAGGACTTTACGAGCAGTACTTC.

This clonotype came up many times. The chain employs TRBV30 and TRBJ1-2, with 7 nucleotides matching TRBD1. CDR3 length: 14 residues. Losses at the gene ends were 3 bases for V and 4 bases for J; bases not matched to a gene: 8. Germline-derived CDR1 and CDR2 are GTSNPN and SVGIG (reference sequence). CDR3 loop: CAWRTPGGSYGYTF. The CDR3 nucleotides read TGTGCCTGGAGAACGCCAGGGGGGTCCTATGGCTACACCTTC.

This clonotype was detected many times. The rearrangement uses TRBV6-1 and TRBJ2-3; D may be TRBD1 or TRBD2 (6 bases each). From germline, CDR1 is MNHNS and CDR2 SASEGT. This CDR3 has 12 residues. The V end was cut by 6 bases, the J end by 14 bases, with 18 bases between. The CDR3 DNA reads TGTGCCAGCAGACGGCCGGAGGGGACACTGTATTTT. Residues: CASRRPEGTLYF.

This clonotype has ten or more counts. This chain joins TRBV20-1 and TRBJ2-3; D gene unclear. With 6 bases removed from V and 6 bases from J, the gap between germline ends came to 25 bases. In germline, CDR1 is DFQATT, CDR2 SNEGSKA (reference sequence). The CDR3 has 16 residues. The CDR3 DNA sequence: TGCAGTGCCATGCCACCAACTTCTCCCTTTACCGATACGCAGTATTTT. Its protein is CSAMPPTSPFTDTQYF.